The following is a T cell receptor beta chain sequence with its context. Germline V gene lookup returns CDR1 MNHEY and CDR2 SMNVEV (reference sequence). J was trimmed by 7 bases and V by 3 bases; bases with no gene match: 7. The CDR3 totals 15 residues. The record originates from a study of PD-L1 blockade in urothelial cancer. TCRdb's table, derived via immunoSEQ multiplex PCR, lists solely in-frame clones and lacks some. The data contain 45,000 to 60,000 clones, over 75% of them singletons. V usage is TRBV27 and J usage is TRBJ2-1, with TRBD1 identical over 9 bases. This material consisted of PBMCs, taken around atezolizumab (anti-PD-L1) treatment. This receptor was identified in a man aged 40-49 years with urothelial cancer. The DNA for the CDR3 is TGTGCCAGCAGTTTGGGGACAGGGACGCGGAATGAGCAGTTCTTC. Translated, it gives CASSLGTGTRNEQFF.